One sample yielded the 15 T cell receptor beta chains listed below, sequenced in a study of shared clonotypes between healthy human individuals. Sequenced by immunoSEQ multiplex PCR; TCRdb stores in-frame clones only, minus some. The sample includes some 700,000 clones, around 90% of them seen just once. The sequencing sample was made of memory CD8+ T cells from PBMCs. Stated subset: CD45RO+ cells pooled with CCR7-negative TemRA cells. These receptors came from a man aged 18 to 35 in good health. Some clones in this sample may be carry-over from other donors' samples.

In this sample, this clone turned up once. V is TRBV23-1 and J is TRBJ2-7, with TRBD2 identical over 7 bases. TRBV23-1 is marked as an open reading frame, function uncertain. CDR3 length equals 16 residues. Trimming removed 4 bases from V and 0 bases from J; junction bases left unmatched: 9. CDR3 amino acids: CASSPSGEGCSYEQYF. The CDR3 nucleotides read TGCGCCAGCAGTCCATCGGGGGAGGGTTGCTCCTACGAGCAGTACTTC.

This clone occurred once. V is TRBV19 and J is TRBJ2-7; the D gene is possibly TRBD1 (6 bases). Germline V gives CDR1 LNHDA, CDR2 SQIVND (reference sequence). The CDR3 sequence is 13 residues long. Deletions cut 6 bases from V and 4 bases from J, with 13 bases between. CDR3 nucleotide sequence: TGTGCCAGTAGCTTTGCTCAGGGGTACGAGCAGTACTTC. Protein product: CASSFAQGYEQYF.

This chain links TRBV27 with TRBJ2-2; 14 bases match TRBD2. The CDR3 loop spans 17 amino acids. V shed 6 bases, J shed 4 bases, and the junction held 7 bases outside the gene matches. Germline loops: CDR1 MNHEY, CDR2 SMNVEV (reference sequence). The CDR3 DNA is TGTGCCAGCAGCGGGCCGGGACTAGCGGGAGTCACCGGGGAGCTGTTTTTT. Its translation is CASSGPGLAGVTGELFF.

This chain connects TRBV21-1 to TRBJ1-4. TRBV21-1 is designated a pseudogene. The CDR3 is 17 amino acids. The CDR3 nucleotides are TGTGCCAGCAGCAAAGGTAACAAACTTGCAACTAATGAAAAACTGTTTTTT. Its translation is CASSKGNKLATNEKLFF.

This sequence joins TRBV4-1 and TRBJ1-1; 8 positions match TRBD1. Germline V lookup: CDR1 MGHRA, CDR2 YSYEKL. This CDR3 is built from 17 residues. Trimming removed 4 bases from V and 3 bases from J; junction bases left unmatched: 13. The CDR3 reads CASSRPTQGAGDTEAFF. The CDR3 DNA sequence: TGCGCCAGCAGCCGGCCAACGCAGGGGGCTGGGGACACTGAAGCTTTCTTT.

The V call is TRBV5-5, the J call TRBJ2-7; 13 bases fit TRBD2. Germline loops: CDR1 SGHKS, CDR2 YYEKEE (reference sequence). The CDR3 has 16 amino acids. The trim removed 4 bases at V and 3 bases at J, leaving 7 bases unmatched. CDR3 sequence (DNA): TGTGCCAGCAGCCTAGACCGACTAGCGGGAGGCTACGAGCAGTACTTC. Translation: CASSLDRLAGGYEQYF. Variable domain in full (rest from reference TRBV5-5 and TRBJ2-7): DAGVTQSPTHLIKTRGQQVTLRCSPISGHKSVSWYQQVLGQGPQFIFQYYEKEERGRGNFPDRFSARQFPNYSSELNVNALLLGDSALYLCASSLDRLAGGYEQYFGPGTRLTVT.

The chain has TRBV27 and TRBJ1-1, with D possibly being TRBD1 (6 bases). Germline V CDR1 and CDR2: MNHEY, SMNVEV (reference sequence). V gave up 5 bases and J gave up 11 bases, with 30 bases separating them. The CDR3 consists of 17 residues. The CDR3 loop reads CASSPNGPRQEEPGAFF. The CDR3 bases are TGTGCCAGCAGTCCAAATGGCCCGAGACAGGAGGAGCCGGGGGCTTTCTTT.

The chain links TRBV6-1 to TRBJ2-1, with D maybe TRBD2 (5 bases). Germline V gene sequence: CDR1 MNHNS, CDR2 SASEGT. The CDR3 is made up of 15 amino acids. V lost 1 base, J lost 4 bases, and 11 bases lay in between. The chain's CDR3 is CASSEGLAYYNEQFF. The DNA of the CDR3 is TGTGCCAGCAGTGAAGGGCTAGCCTATTACAATGAGCAGTTCTTC.

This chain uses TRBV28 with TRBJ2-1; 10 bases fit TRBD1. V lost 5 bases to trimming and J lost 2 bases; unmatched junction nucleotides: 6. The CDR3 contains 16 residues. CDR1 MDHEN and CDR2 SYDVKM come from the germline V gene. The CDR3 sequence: CASSGDDRGPYNEQFF. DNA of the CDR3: TGTGCCAGCAGTGGCGACGACAGGGGGCCCTACAATGAGCAGTTCTTC.

CDR3 residues: CSVWLGHEQYF. Here the CDR3 DNA reads TGCAGCGTTTGGCTGGGCCACGAGCAGTACTTC. The chain uses TRBV29-1 and TRBJ2-7; no firm D call. This CDR3 spans 11 amino acids. The V end was cut by 5 bases, the J end by 5 bases, with 10 bases between. CDR1 is SQVTM, CDR2 ANQGSEA, per germline.

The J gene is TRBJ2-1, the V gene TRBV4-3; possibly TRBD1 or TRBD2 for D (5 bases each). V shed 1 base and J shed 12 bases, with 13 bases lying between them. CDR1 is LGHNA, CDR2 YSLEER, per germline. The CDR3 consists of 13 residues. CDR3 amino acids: CASSQVQGERQFF. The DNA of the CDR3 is TGCGCCAGCAGCCAAGTTCAGGGAGAGAGGCAGTTCTTC.

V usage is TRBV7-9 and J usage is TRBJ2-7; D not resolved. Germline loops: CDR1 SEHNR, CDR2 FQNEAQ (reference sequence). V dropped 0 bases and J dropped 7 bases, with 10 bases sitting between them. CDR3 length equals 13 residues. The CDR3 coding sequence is TGTGCCAGCAGCTTAGCGCTACTCGGGGAGCAGTACTTC. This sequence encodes CASSLALLGEQYF.

CDR3 region: CASSVATSGQGGYEQYF. CDR3 coding DNA: TGTGCCAGCAGCGTAGCTACGTCGGGACAGGGGGGTTACGAGCAGTACTTC. The rearrangement uses TRBV9 and TRBJ2-7, with 11 bases matching TRBD1. The CDR3 has 17 amino acids. Trimming removed 0 bases from V and 4 bases from J; junction bases left unmatched: 9. CDR1 and CDR2 from the germline V gene are SGDLS and YYNGEE.

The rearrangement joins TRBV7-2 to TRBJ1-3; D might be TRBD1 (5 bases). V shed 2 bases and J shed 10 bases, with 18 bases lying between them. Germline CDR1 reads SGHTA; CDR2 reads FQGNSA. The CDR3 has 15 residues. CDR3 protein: CASSLTAGRLTTIYF. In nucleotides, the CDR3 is TGTGCCAGCAGCTTAACGGCAGGGCGCCTGACTACCATATATTTT.

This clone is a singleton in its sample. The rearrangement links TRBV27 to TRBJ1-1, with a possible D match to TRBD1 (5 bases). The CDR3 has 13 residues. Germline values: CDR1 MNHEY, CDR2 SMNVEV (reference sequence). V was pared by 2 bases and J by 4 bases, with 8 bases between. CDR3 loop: CASSLKGATEAFF. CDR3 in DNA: TGTGCCAGCAGTTTAAAAGGGGCCACTGAAGCTTTCTTT.